This entry lists 21 T cell receptor beta chains sequenced from one sample in a study of early T cells in non-severe SARS-CoV-2 infection. TCRdb passed the 5' RACE reads through MiXCR, listing each CDR3 protein once. The sample shows over 45,000 distinct CDR3 sequences, around 5.6% of them seen only once. Sequenced sample: whole blood. These receptors all stem from an adult who was a healthcare worker with PCR-confirmed SARS-CoV-2 infection or an uninfected control (not recorded which).

This clonotype was observed a few times. The chain joins TRBV18 to TRBJ2-7, with 7 nucleotides matching TRBD2. Germline loops: CDR1 KGHSH, CDR2 LQKENI. This CDR3 contains 14 residues. V gave up 2 bases and J gave up 3 bases; unmatched junction bases: 4. CDR3 coding DNA: TGTGCCAGCTCACCAGCCGGGACTATCTACGAGCAGTACTTC. It yields the protein CASSPAGTIYEQYF.

This clonotype was recorded at least ten times. The chain carries TRBV10-1 and TRBJ2-7, with 8 bases that match TRBD2. Germline values: CDR1 WNHNN, CDR2 SYGVQD (reference sequence). V shed 3 bases and J 7 bases; nucleotides not matched to a gene: 17. The CDR3 loop spans 17 amino acids. The CDR3 region has the DNA TGCGCCAGCAGTGAATCTGCTCTAGCGGGCGACGGGGGGGAGCAGTACTTC. It specifies CASSESALAGDGGEQYF.

The genes are TRBV15 and TRBJ2-6; 7 bases match TRBD1. V lost 2 bases and J lost 0; bases outside the gene matches: 4. The CDR3 runs 17 residues. CDR1 and CDR2 from the germline V gene are LNHNV and YYDKDF (reference sequence). The CDR3: CATSRTSGGSGANVLTF. CDR3 DNA sequence: TGTGCCACCAGCAGAACGTCAGGGGGCTCTGGGGCCAACGTCCTGACTTTC.

In its sample, this clonotype was seen many times. The chain couples TRBV10-1 to TRBJ2-7; unclear D gene. Looked up from germline, CDR1 is WNHNN and CDR2 is SYGVQD (reference sequence). This CDR3 region has 15 residues. V was cut by 0 bases and J by 3 bases, with 12 bases left in between. DNA of the CDR3: TGCGCCAGCAGTGAGTCGACTGGGTCAGGCTACGAGCAGTACTTC. It translates to CASSESTGSGYEQYF.

The V gene is TRBV5-1, the J gene TRBJ1-1; the match to TRBD1 covers 7 bases. The CDR3 is made up of 14 amino acids. Germline V lookup: CDR1 SGHRS, CDR2 YFSETQ. Trimming cost V 4 bases and J 4 bases; bases outside gene matches: 7. The CDR3 DNA is TGCGCCAGCAGCCCCTCTACAGGGGTCACTGAAGCTTTCTTT. Translated, it gives CASSPSTGVTEAFF.

The V call is TRBV19, the J call TRBJ2-3; 8 bases fit TRBD2. V shed 5 bases, J shed 2 bases, and the junction held 6 bases outside the gene matches. The length of the CDR3 is 15 residues. Germline V gene data show CDR1 as LNHDA and CDR2 as SQIVND (reference sequence). This CDR3 is CASSLLAVHTDTQYF. Written as DNA, the CDR3 is TGTGCCAGTAGTCTACTAGCGGTACACACAGATACGCAGTATTTT. The full variable domain, rest sourced from reference TRBV19 and TRBJ2-3, is DGGITQSPKYLFRKEGQNVTLSCEQNLNHDAMYWYRQDPGQGLRLIYYSQIVNDFQKGDIAEGYSVSREKKESFPLTVTSAQKNPTAFYLCASSLLAVHTDTQYFGPGTRLTVL.

This clonotype occurred many times. The rearrangement uses TRBV29-1 and TRBJ2-1, with 10 bases fitting TRBD1. This CDR3 spans 13 amino acids. Germline CDR1 SQVTM, CDR2 ANQGSEA. J lost 5 bases, V lost 4 bases, and 2 bases had no gene match. The CDR3 spells CSVAGTGDNEQFF. CDR3 bases: TGCAGCGTTGCTGGGACAGGGGACAATGAGCAGTTCTTC.

This clonotype has only a few counts. The genes are TRBV5-7 and TRBJ1-2; D is uncertain. TRBV5-7 counts as an open reading frame of uncertain function. The CDR3 extends over 17 amino acids. Trimming took 0 bases from V and 1 from J, leaving 16 bases between them. The CDR3 spells CASSLAVQLILNYGYTF. The CDR3, as DNA: TGTGCCAGCAGCTTGGCCGTACAGCTAATCCTTAACTATGGCTACACCTTC.

Many counts were recorded for this clonotype. The chain uses TRBV7-2 and TRBJ2-1; 9 positions match TRBD1. The CDR3 length is 15 residues. CDR1 and CDR2 (germline): SGHTA, FQGNSA. After removal of 5 bases from V and 5 bases from J, the junction contained 7 bases not matched to a gene. The CDR3 coding sequence is TGTGCCAGCAGCAGGGGGGGGACAGGGAACAATGAGCAGTTCTTC. Translating it yields CASSRGGTGNNEQFF.

This clonotype was picked up one time. V and J are TRBV9 and TRBJ1-2; TRBD1 agrees at 7 bases. The CDR3 contains 18 residues. The J segment lost 8 bases and the V segment lost 4 bases, leaving 23 bases of the junction unmatched. Germline CDR1 SGDLS, CDR2 YYNGEE. The CDR3 loop is CASSSVVLRGSSGSGYTF. CDR3 nucleotide sequence: TGTGCCAGCAGCTCTGTGGTCCTCAGGGGGTCATCCGGGTCCGGCTACACCTTC.

This clonotype was seen at least ten times. The genes are TRBV12-3 or TRBV12-4 and TRBJ2-3, with a tentative D call TRBD1 (6 bases). The CDR3 is made up of 14 amino acids. Deletions cut 6 bases from V and 4 bases from J, with 14 bases between. CDR3 amino acids: CASRRINRADTQYF. CDR3 DNA sequence: TGTGCCAGCAGACGGATAAACAGGGCAGATACGCAGTATTTT.

This clonotype has at least ten counts. The J gene is TRBJ2-3, the V gene TRBV10-3, with D perhaps assigned TRBD1 or TRBD2 (5 bases each). V lost 5 bases, J lost 9 bases, and 12 bases lay in between. This CDR3 has 12 amino acids. Germline V lookup: CDR1 ENHRY, CDR2 SYGVKD. CDR3 DNA sequence: TGTGCCATCAGTCCGGGGACGGAAACGCAGTATTTT. As protein: CAISPGTETQYF.

The chain combines TRBV12-3 or TRBV12-4 with TRBJ1-1; D not certain. Trimming removed 11 bases at V and 0 bases at J, with 13 bases between. The CDR3 has 13 amino acids. Here the CDR3 reads CAGSRRLNTEAFF. CDR3 nucleotide sequence: TGTGCCGGCTCAAGGAGGTTGAACACTGAAGCTTTCTTT.

This clonotype appeared a few times. The J gene is TRBJ2-1, the V gene TRBV20-1; the match to TRBD2 covers 12 bases. The CDR3 contains 14 residues. With V trimmed by 6 bases and J by 8 bases, 8 bases remained unmatched. Germline CDR1 reads DFQATT; CDR2 reads SNEGSKA (reference sequence). CDR3 nucleotides: TGCAGTGCGCCGGGACTAGCGGGCCTGGATGAGCAGTTCTTC. Protein sequence: CSAPGLAGLDEQFF.

This clonotype was picked up many times. The chain uses TRBV12-3 or TRBV12-4 and TRBJ1-2; D is undetermined. V was trimmed by 8 bases and J by 13 bases, leaving 23 bases between them. This CDR3 is built from 13 residues. The CDR3 loop reads CASSPFGRSEATF. CDR3 nucleotides: TGTGCCAGCTCTCCCTTCGGGCGTTCGGAAGCCACCTTC.

This clonotype was seen ten or more times. The V gene is TRBV19, the J gene TRBJ2-1; 10 nucleotides match TRBD1. Germline trimming cut 5 bases from V and 7 bases from J; bases unmatched to any gene: 17. The germline gives CDR1 LNHDA, CDR2 SQIVND (reference sequence). This CDR3 is 18 amino acids long. CDR3 in amino acids: CASSRGTGEGGTKNEQFF. The CDR3 bases are TGTGCCAGTAGTCGGGGGACAGGGGAAGGCGGTACCAAGAATGAGCAGTTCTTC. The full variable domain, with the rest looked up from reference TRBV19 and TRBJ2-1, is DGGITQSPKYLFRKEGQNVTLSCEQNLNHDAMYWYRQDPGQGLRLIYYSQIVNDFQKGDIAEGYSVSREKKESFPLTVTSAQKNPTAFYLCASSRGTGEGGTKNEQFFGPGTRLTVL.

This clonotype was seen many times. This chain joins TRBV25-1 and TRBJ2-3; TRBD2 matches at 10 bases. Germline-derived CDR1 and CDR2 are MGHDK and SYGVNS. The CDR3 has 14 residues. V shed 4 bases and J 4 bases; nucleotides not matched to a gene: 2. The CDR3 region has the DNA TGTGCCAGCAGTGTAGCGGGAGGCTCAGATACGCAGTATTTT. It specifies CASSVAGGSDTQYF.

This clonotype came up many times. The chain couples TRBV4-1 to TRBJ1-5, with 11 bases identical to TRBD1. Germline V gene sequence: CDR1 MGHRA, CDR2 YSYEKL. V shed 3 bases and J 4 bases; nucleotides not matched to a gene: 11. The CDR3 sequence is 18 residues long. DNA for the CDR3: TGCGCCAGCAGCCAGGGGGATGGGACAGGGGGTCGGAATCAGCCCCAGCATTTT. Translating it yields CASSQGDGTGGRNQPQHF.

This clonotype showed up just a few times. The rearrangement links TRBV7-2 to TRBJ2-7; unclear D gene. CDR3 length equals 12 residues. Trimming left V 5 bases short and J 0 bases short, with 5 bases between. In germline, CDR1 is SGHTA, CDR2 FQGNSA. The CDR3 region has the DNA TGTGCCAGCAGCCGGAGCTCCTACGAGCAGTACTTC. It yields the protein CASSRSSYEQYF.

This clonotype was detected ten times or more. CDR3 in amino acids: CASSSDMGWPQHF. The DNA of the CDR3 is TGTGCCAGCAGCTCAGACATGGGATGGCCCCAGCATTTT. The chain recombines TRBV3-1 with TRBJ1-5; D gene ambiguous. Germline V gene lookup returns CDR1 LGHDT and CDR2 YNNKEL (reference sequence). Trimming took 5 bases from V and 9 from J, leaving 14 bases between them. The CDR3 is 13 amino acids.

The V and J genes are TRBV5-1 and TRBJ1-3; D may be TRBD1 (6 bases). Germline CDR1 reads SGHRS; CDR2 reads YFSETQ. Trimming took 3 bases from V and 0 from J, leaving 13 bases between them. The CDR3 is made up of 16 amino acids. CDR3 residues: CASSSGGPDSGNTIYF. The CDR3, as DNA: TGCGCCAGCAGCTCCGGGGGGCCCGACTCTGGAAACACCATATATTTT.